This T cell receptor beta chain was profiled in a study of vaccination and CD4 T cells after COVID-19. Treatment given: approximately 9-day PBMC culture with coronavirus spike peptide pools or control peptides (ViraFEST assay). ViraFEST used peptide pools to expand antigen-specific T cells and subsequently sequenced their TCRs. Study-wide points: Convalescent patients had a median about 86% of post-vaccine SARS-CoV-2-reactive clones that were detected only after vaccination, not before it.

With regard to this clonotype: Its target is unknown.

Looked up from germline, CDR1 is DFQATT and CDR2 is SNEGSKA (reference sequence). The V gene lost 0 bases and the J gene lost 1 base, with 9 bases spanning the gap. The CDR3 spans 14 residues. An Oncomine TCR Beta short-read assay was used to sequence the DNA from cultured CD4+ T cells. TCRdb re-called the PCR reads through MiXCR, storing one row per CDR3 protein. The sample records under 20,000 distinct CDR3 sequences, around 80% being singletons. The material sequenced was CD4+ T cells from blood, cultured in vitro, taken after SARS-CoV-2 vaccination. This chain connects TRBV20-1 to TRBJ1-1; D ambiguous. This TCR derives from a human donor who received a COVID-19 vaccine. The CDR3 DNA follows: TGCAGTGCTAGAGATCTCCGGAGGAACACTGAAGCTTTCTTT. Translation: CSARDLRRNTEAFF.